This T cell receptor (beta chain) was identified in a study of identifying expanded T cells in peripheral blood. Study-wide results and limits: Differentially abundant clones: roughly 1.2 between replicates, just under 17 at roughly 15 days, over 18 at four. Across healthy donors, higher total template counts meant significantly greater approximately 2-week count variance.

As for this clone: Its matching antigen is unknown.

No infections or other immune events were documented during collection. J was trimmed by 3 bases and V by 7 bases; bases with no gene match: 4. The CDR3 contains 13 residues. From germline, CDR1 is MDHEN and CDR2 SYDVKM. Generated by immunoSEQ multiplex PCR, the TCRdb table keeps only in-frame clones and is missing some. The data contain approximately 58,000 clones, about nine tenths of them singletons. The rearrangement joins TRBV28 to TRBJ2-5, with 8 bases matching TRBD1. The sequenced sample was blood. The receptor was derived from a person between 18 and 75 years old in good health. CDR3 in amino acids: CASNPGQEETQYF. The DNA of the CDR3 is TGTGCCAGCAACCCGGGACAGGAAGAGACCCAGTACTTC.